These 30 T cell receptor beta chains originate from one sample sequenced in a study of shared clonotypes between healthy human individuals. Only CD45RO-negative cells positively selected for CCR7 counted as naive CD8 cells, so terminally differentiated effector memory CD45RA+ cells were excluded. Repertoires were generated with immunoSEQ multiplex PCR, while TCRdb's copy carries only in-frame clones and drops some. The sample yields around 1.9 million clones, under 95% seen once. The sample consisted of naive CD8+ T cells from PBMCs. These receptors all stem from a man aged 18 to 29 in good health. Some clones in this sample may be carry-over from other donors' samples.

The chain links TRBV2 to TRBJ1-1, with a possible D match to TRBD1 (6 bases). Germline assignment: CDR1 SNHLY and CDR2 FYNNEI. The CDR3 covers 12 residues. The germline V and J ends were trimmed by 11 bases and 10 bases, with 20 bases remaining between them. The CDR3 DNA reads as TGTGCCTATCTAGGACAGCACAATTCAGCTTTCTTT. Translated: CAYLGQHNSAFF.

The CDR3 DNA is TGTGCCAGCAGCACGGGGCCAGCTAATGAAAAACTGTTTTTT. Translated: CASSTGPANEKLFF. The chain has TRBV7-9 and TRBJ1-4; D may be TRBD1 (5 bases). The CDR3 runs to 14 residues. V was cut by 5 bases and J by 3 bases, with 10 bases left in between. CDR1 and CDR2 from the germline V gene are SEHNR and FQNEAQ (reference sequence). Based on the CDR3 plus reference TRBV7-9 and TRBJ1-4, the full variable domain is DTGVSQNPRHKITKRGQNVTFRCDPISEHNRLYWYRQTLGQGPEFLTYFQNEAQLEKSRLLSDRFSAERPKGSFSTLEIQRTEQGDSAMYLCASSTGPANEKLFFGSGTQLSVL.

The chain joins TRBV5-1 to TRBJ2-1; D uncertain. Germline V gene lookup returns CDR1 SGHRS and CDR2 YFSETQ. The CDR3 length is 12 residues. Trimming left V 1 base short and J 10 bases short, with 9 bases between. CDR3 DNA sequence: TGCGCCAGCAGCTTGAAAATGCGCGAGCAGTTCTTC. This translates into CASSLKMREQFF.

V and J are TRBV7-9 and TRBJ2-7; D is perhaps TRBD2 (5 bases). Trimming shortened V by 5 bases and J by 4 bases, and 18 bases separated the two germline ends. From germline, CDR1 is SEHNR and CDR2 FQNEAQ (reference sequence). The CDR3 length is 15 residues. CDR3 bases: TGTGCCAGCAGCCCCTCAGGAGGAGAGCGGTACGAGCAGTACTTC. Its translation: CASSPSGGERYEQYF.

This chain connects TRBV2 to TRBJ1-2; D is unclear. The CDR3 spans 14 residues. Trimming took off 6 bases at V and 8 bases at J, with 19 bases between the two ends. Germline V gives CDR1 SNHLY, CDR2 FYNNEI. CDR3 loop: CASRKPWALKGYTF. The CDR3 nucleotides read TGTGCCAGCAGGAAGCCTTGGGCGTTGAAAGGCTACACCTTC. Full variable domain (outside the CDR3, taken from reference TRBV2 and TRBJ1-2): EPEVTQTPSHQVTQMGQEVILRCVPISNHLYFYWYRQILGQKVEFLVSFYNNEISEKSEIFDDQFSVERPDGSNFTLKIRSTKLEDSAMYFCASRKPWALKGYTFGSGTRLTVV.

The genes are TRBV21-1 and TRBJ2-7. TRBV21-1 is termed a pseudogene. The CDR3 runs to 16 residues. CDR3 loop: CASSAVRAAPTGEQYF. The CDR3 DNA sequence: TGTGCCAGCAGCGCAGTAAGGGCCGCTCCCACCGGCGAGCAGTACTTC.

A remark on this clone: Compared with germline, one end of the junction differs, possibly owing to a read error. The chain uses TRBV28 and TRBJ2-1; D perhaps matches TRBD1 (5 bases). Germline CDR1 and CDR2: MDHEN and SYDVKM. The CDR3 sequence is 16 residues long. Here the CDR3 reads CASSLRPDNRPNKQFF. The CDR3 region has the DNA TGTGCCAGCAGTTTACGCCCGGACAACCGACCCAATAAGCAGTTCTTC.

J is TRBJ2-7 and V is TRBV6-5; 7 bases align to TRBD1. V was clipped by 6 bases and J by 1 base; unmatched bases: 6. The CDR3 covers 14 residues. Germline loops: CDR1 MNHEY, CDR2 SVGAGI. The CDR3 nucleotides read TGTGCCAGCAGGCAACAGGGGATTTCCTACGAGCAGTACTTC. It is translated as CASRQQGISYEQYF.

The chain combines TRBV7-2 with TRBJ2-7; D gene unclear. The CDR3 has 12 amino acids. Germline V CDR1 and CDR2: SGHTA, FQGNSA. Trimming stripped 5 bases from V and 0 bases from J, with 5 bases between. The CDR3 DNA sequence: TGTGCCAGCAGCCACCGCTCCTACGAGCAGTACTTC. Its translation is CASSHRSYEQYF.

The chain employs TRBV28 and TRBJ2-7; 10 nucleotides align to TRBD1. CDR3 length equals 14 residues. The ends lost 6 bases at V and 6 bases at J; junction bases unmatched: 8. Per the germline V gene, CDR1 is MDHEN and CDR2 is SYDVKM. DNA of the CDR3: TGTGCCAGCAGAAGCACCGGGACAGGGGCCGAGCAGTACTTC. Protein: CASRSTGTGAEQYF.

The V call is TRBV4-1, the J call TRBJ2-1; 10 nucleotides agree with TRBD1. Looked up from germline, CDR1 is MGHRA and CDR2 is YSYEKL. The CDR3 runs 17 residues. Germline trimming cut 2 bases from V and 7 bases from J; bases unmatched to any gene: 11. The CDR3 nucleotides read TGCGCCAGCAGCCAATTTCCGGGACAGGGGATAGGTAATGAGCAGTTCTTC. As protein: CASSQFPGQGIGNEQFF.

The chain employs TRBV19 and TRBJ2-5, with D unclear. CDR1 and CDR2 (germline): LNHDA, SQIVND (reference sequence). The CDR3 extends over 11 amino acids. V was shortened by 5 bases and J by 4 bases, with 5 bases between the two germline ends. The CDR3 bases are TGTGCCAGTAGTGATCTAGAGACCCAGTACTTC. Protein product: CASSDLETQYF. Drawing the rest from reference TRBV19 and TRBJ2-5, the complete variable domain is DGGITQSPKYLFRKEGQNVTLSCEQNLNHDAMYWYRQDPGQGLRLIYYSQIVNDFQKGDIAEGYSVSREKKESFPLTVTSAQKNPTAFYLCASSDLETQYFGPGTRLLVL.

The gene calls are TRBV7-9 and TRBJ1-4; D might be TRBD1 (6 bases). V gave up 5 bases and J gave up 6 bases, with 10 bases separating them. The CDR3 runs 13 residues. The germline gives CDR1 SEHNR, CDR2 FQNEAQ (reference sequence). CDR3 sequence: CASSHRQDEKLFF. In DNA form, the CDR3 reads TGTGCCAGCAGCCACCGACAGGATGAAAAACTGTTTTTT. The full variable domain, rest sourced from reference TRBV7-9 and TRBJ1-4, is DTGVSQNPRHKITKRGQNVTFRCDPISEHNRLYWYRQTLGQGPEFLTYFQNEAQLEKSRLLSDRFSAERPKGSFSTLEIQRTEQGDSAMYLCASSHRQDEKLFFGSGTQLSVL.

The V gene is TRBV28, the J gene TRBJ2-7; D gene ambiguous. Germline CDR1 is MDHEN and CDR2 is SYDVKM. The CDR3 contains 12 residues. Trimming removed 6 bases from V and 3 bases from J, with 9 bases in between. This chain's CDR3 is CASSAVNYEQYF. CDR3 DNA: TGTGCCAGCAGCGCGGTGAACTACGAGCAGTACTTC.

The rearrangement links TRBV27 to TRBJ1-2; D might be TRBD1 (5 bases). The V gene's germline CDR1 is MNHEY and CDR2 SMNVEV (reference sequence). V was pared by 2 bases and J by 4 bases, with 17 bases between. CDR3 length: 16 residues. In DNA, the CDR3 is TGTGCCAGCAGTTTAGTGGGGCAGGGTGGTCCCTATGGCTACACCTTC. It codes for CASSLVGQGGPYGYTF.

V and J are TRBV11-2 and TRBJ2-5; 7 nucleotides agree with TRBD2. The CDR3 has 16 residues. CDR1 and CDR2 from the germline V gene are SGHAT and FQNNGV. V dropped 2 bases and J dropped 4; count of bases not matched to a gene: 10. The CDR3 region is CASSLFRLAEPETQYF. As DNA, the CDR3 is TGTGCCAGCAGCTTATTTCGGCTAGCGGAGCCAGAGACCCAGTACTTC.

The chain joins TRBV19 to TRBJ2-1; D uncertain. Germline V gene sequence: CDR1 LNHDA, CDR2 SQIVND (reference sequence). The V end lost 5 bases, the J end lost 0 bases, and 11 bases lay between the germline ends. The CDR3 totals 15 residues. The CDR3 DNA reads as TGTGCCAGTAGTCCCAGCACTACCTCCTACAATGAGCAGTTCTTC. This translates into CASSPSTTSYNEQFF.

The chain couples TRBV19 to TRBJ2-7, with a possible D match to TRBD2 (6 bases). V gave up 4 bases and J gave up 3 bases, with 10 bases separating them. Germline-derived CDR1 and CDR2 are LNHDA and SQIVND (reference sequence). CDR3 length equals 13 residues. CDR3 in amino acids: CASSNRDFYEQYF. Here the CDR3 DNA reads TGTGCCAGTAGTAACCGGGACTTCTACGAGCAGTACTTC.

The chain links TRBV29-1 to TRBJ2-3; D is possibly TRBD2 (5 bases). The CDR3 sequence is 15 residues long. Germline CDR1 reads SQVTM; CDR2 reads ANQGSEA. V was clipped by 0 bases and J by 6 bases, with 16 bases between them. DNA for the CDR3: TGCAGCGTTGAAGAGGGGAGCTTGAAGGCGGATACGCAGTATTTT. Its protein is CSVEEGSLKADTQYF.

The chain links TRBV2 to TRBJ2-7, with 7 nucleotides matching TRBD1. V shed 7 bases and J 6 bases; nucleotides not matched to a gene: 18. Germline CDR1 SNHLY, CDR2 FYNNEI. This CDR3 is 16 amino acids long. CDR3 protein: CASTPWTGQRMGEQYF. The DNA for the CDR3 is TGTGCCAGCACCCCCTGGACAGGCCAGAGGATGGGCGAGCAGTACTTC.

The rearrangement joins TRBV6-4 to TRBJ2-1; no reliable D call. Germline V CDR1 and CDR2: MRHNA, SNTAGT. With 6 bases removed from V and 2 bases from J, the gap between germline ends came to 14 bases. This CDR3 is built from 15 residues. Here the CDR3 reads CASSTDPAPYNEQFF. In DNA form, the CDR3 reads TGTGCCAGCAGCACCGACCCTGCCCCCTACAATGAGCAGTTCTTC.

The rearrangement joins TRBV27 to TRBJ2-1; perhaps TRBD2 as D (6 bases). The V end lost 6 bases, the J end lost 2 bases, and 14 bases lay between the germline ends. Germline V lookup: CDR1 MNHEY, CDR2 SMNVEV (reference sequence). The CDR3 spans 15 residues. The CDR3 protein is CASRRRGTTYNEQFF. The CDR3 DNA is TGTGCCAGCAGACGACGGGGGACGACCTACAATGAGCAGTTCTTC.

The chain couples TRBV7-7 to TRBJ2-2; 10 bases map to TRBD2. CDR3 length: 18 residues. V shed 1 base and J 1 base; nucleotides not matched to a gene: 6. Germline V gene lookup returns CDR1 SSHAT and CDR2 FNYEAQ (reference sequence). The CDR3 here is CASSLELAGLGNTGELFF. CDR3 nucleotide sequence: TGTGCCAGCAGCTTAGAACTAGCGGGACTCGGGAACACCGGGGAGCTGTTTTTT.

The CDR3 reads CASSVDRQFNYGYTF. DNA of the CDR3: TGTGCCAGCAGCGTAGATCGGCAGTTTAACTATGGCTACACCTTC. This chain links TRBV9 with TRBJ1-2; D is uncertain. CDR3 length: 15 residues. The germline V gene encodes CDR1 SGDLS and CDR2 YYNGEE. The V end lost 0 bases, the J end lost 1 base, and 10 bases lay between the germline ends.

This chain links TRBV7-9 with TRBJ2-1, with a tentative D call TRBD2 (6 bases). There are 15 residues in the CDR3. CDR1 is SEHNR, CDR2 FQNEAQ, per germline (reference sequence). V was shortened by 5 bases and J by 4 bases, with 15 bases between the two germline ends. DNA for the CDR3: TGTGCCAGCAGCCCGCGGGGTACCCTTTACAATGAGCAGTTCTTC. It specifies CASSPRGTLYNEQFF.

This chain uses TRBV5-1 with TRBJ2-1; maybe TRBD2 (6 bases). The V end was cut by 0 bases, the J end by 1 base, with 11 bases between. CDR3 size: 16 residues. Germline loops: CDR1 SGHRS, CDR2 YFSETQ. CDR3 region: CASSLVAAGSYNEQFF. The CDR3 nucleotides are TGCGCCAGCAGCTTGGTGGCCGCGGGGTCCTACAATGAGCAGTTCTTC.

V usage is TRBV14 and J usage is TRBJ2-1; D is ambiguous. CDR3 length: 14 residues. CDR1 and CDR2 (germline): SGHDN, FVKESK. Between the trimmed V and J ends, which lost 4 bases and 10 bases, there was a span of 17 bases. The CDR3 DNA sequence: TGTGCCAGCAGCCCTACTGTCCGGGCCGCGGAGCAGTTCTTC. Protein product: CASSPTVRAAEQFF.

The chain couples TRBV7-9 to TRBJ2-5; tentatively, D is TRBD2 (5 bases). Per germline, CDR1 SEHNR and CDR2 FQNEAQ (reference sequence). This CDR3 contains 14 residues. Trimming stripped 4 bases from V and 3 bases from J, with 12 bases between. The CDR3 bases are TGTGCCAGCAGCTCCCCTTCCGGGGAAGAGACCCAGTACTTC. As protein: CASSSPSGEETQYF.

The CDR3 region is CASTPPGGMYEQYF. The CDR3, as DNA: TGTGCCAGCACCCCTCCGGGAGGAATGTACGAGCAGTACTTC. The chain joins TRBV7-9 to TRBJ2-7; 7 bases line up with TRBD2. Germline CDR1 and CDR2: SEHNR and FQNEAQ (reference sequence). After removal of 7 bases from V and 4 bases from J, the junction contained 10 bases not matched to a gene. The CDR3 is 14 residues long.

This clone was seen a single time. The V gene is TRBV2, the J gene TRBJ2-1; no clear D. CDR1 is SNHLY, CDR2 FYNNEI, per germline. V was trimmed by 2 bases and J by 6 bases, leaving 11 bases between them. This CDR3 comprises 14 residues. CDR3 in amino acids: CASSEWLDLNEQFF. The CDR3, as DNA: TGTGCCAGCAGTGAATGGCTGGACCTCAATGAGCAGTTCTTC.